Listed below are T cell receptor beta chains from one sample, sequenced in a study of T cells in Graves' hyperthyroidism and ophthalmopathy. A single record per CDR3 protein comes from TCRdb applying MiXCR to the multiplex PCR reads. The sample holds about 640,000 distinct CDR3 sequences; less than 25% are singletons and the top ten take over 30%. Sequenced input: blood. The receptors derive from a man aged 25-45 years with Graves' ophthalmopathy. The CDR3 runs from the conserved cysteine through the conserved F or W. The order of the fields is J gene, D gene, V gene, clone size, CDR3 protein, CDR3 DNA. D genes are given only for firm matches. Clone size is not always given. Where it is, it says once, few, many or a class for expanded clones.

>TRBJ2-7|TRBD1|TRBV11-2|many
CASSRQGASYEQYF
TGTGCCAGCAGCCGACAGGGGGCCTCCTACGAGCAGTACTTC
>TRBJ1-1|NA|TRBV28|many
CASRQLNTEAFF
TGTGCCAGCAGACAACTGAACACTGAAGCTTTCTTT
>TRBJ2-3|NA|TRBV11-2|few
CASSPLVRTDTQYF
TGTGCCAGCAGTCCACTAGTACGCACAGATACGCAGTATTTT
>TRBJ2-1|TRBD2|TRBV11-2|few
CASSLGRLAGGNPYNEQFF
TGTGCCAGCAGCTTAGGGAGGTTAGCGGGAGGGAACCCCTACAATGAGCAGTTCTTC
>TRBJ2-1|NA|TRBV3-1|few
CASSQVVGSPSYNEQFF
TGTGCCAGCAGCCAAGTGGTCGGGAGCCCTTCCTACAATGAGCAGTTCTTC
>TRBJ2-1|TRBD1|TRBV5-1|NA
CASSLDRDRGKEQFF
TGCGCCAGCAGCCTCGATCGGGACAGGGGGAAGGAGCAGTTCTTC
>TRBJ1-5|NA|TRBV6-1|few
CASSRYQGSARQPQHF
TGTGCCAGCAGTAGATACCAGGGGTCGGCACGGCAGCCCCAGCATTTT
>TRBJ2-3|NA|TRBV24-1|many
CATSDRGQFPTSTDTQYF
TGTGCCACCAGTGATAGGGGACAATTCCCCACTAGCACAGATACGCAGTATTTT
>TRBJ2-1|NA|TRBV7-9|NA
CASSQGQYNEQFF
TGTGCCAGCAGCCAAGGACAGTACAATGAGCAGTTCTTC
>TRBJ2-1|TRBD2|TRBV3-1|many
CASSPGTSGRYYNEQFF
TGTGCCAGCAGCCCTGGGACTAGCGGGCGTTACTACAATGAGCAGTTCTTC
>TRBJ2-7|NA|TRBV15|few
CATSRGWFSYEQYF
TGTGCCACCAGCAGAGGGTGGTTCTCCTACGAGCAGTACTTC
>TRBJ2-2|NA|TRBV2|NA
CASSSSLGARELFF
TGTGCCAGCAGTTCCAGCTTGGGCGCCCGGGAGCTGTTTTTT
>TRBJ1-1|NA|TRBV30|once
CAWTKENTEAFF
TGTGCCTGGACCAAGGAAAACACTGAAGCTTTCTTT
>TRBJ2-1|TRBD2|TRBV6-1|once
CASSRRTSVQFF
TGTGCCAGCAGTCGACGGACTAGCGTTCAGTTCTTC
>TRBJ2-7|NA|TRBV20-1|NA
CSARGRTLPYEQYF
TGCAGTGCTAGGGGGAGGACCCTCCCCTACGAGCAGTACTTC
>TRBJ2-7|NA|TRBV11-2|many
CASSPRGDPYEQYF
TGTGCCAGCAGCCCCAGAGGGGATCCCTACGAGCAGTACTTC
>TRBJ2-2|NA|TRBV6-2/TRBV6-3|NA
CASSYEGGRAGELFF
TGTGCCAGCAGTTACGAGGGGGGCCGGGCCGGGGAGCTGTTTTTT
>TRBJ2-1|TRBD2|TRBV24-1|few
CATSDSLGPSGSYNEQFF
TGTGCCACCAGTGATTCGCTAGGTCCTAGCGGGAGCTACAATGAGCAGTTCTTC
>TRBJ2-2|TRBD2|TRBV12-5|NA
CASGPGEREFTGELFF
TGTGCTAGTGGCCCGGGGGAGCGGGAGTTCACCGGGGAGCTGTTTTTT
>TRBJ1-4|TRBD1|TRBV27|NA
CASSPGQTNEKLFF
TGTGCCAGCAGTCCGGGACAGACTAATGAAAAACTGTTTTTT
>TRBJ1-5|NA|TRBV28|many
CASSLTGTNQPQHF
TGTGCCAGCAGTTTAACAGGGACGAATCAGCCCCAGCATTTT
>TRBJ2-2|TRBD2|TRBV29-1|few
CSVGGTSGNTGELFF
TGCAGCGTGGGAGGGACTAGCGGGAACACCGGGGAGCTGTTTTTT
>TRBJ2-7|NA|TRBV7-9|many
CASSLTPGTYEQYF
TGTGCCAGCAGCTTAACTCCAGGGACCTACGAGCAGTACTTC
>TRBJ2-6|NA|TRBV4-3|NA
CASSQASFGANVLTF
TGCGCCAGCAGCCAAGCCTCTTTCGGGGCCAACGTCCTGACTTTC
>TRBJ2-1|NA|TRBV30|NA
CAWSVRPGSYNEQFF
TGTGCCTGGAGTGTACGTCCGGGGTCCTACAATGAGCAGTTCTTC